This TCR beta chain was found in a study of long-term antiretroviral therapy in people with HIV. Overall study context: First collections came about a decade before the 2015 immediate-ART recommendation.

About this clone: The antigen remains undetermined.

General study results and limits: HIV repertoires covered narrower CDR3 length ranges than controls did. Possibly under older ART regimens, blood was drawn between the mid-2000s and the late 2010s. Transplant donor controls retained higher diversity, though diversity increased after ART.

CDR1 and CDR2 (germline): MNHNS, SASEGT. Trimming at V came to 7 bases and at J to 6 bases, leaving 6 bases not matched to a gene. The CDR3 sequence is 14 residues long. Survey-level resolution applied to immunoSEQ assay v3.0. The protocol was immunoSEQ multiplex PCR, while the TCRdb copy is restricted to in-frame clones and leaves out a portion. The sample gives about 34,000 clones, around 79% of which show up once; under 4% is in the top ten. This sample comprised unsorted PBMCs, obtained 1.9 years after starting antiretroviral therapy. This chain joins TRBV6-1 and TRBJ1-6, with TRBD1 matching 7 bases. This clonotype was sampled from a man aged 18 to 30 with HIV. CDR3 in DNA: TGTGCCAGCAATGGATGGGACAGTAATTCACCCCTCCACTTT. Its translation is CASNGWDSNSPLHF.